This paragraph reports one T cell receptor beta chain. Clones were read by immunoSEQ multiplex PCR, and TCRdb kept only the in-frame ones, dropping some. The profile shows 250,000 or so clones, roughly 88% of them singletons. This record comes from a study of blood T cell repertoires in COVID-19. The germline V gene has CDR1 GTSNPN and CDR2 SVGIG (reference sequence). CDR3 length: 16 residues. V was clipped by 0 bases and J by 1 base, with 13 bases between them. V usage is TRBV30 and J usage is TRBJ1-3, with a tentative D call TRBD1 (6 bases). Material: peripheral blood. This TCR came from a young woman with acute or convalescent COVID-19. The CDR3 region has the DNA TGTGCCTGGAGTGTAGGAAGACAGGTTTCTGGAAACACCATATATTTT. Translating gives CAWSVGRQVSGNTIYF. The full variable domain, with the rest looked up from reference TRBV30 and TRBJ1-3, is SQTIHQWPATLVQPVGSPLSLECTVEGTSNPNLYWYRQAAGRGLQLLFYSVGIGQISSEVPQNLSASRPQDRQFILSSKKLLLSDSGFYLCAWSVGRQVSGNTIYFGEGSWLTVV.